This T cell receptor (beta chain) was identified in a study of shared clonotypes between healthy human individuals. Sequencing was performed on unsorted PBMC DNA using ten immunoSEQ deep assay plates. Generated by immunoSEQ multiplex PCR, the TCRdb table keeps only in-frame clones and is missing some. In the table there are fewer than 600,000 clones, around 79% of which are singletons. The CDR3 contains 14 residues. Germline lookup yields CDR1 MNHEY and CDR2 SVGAGI. Trimming removed 7 bases from V and 2 bases from J; junction bases left unmatched: 7. There were no recent acute infections or vaccinations among the donors, who were healthy HIV-negative adults. The study drew all its donors from Caucasian adults living in Nashville, Tennessee.

The source material was PBMCs. The receptor comes from a woman aged 40 to 55 in good health. Some clones in this sample may be carry-over from other donors' samples. This sequence joins TRBV6-5 and TRBJ2-7; the match to TRBD1 covers 8 bases. CDR3 in amino acids: CASMDRDRPYEQYF. CDR3 nucleotides: TGTGCCAGCATGGACCGGGACAGGCCCTACGAGCAGTACTTC.